The sequence of this T cell receptor (beta chain) was determined in a study of blood T cell repertoires in COVID-19. Study-wide context: The origin of the acute and convalescent COVID-19 samples was the United States, Italy and Spain.

CDR3 length: 15 amino acids. The V and J ends lost 2 bases and 4 bases, in that order; junction bases with no gene match: 6. The authors' processing: Counts of nucleated cells, estimated from reference gene primer amplification, were obtained. Produced via immunoSEQ multiplex PCR; TCRdb's table is partial and in-frame only. V and J calls and clone size follow that table, whereas D and trimming were derived from the DNA. Counted here are approximately 94,000 clones, roughly 90% occurring once; the ten biggest clones make up less than 8.5%. This chain joins TRBV5-3 and TRBJ1-2; TRBD1 matches at 9 bases. TRBV5-3 counts as an open reading frame of uncertain function. The specimen sequenced was peripheral blood. This TCR was recovered from a man aged 30 to 39 in a cohort sampled during active COVID-19. The DNA of the CDR3 is TGTGCCAGAAGCTTAGGGACAGGGATCGCCTATGGCTACACCTTC. Translating gives CARSLGTGIAYGYTF.